This TCR beta chain was retrieved from a study of cytomegalovirus exposure and HLA in healthy donors. The germline V and J ends were trimmed by 0 bases and 3 bases, with 16 bases remaining between them. There are 16 residues in the CDR3. Germline lookup yields CDR1 SGDLS and CDR2 YYNGEE. The PCR was carried out with 60 Vbeta primers and 13 Jbeta primers. Libraries were prepared by immunoSEQ multiplex PCR; TCRdb keeps only in-frame clonotypes and omits some of them. The sample contains about 140,000 clones, about 75% of which appear only once. This sequence was found in a man between 40 and 49 years old in good health and CMV-seronegative. The sequencing sample was made of PBMCs. This chain uses TRBV9 with TRBJ2-7; possible D gene TRBD2, 6 bases. The CDR3 reads CASSVDGRREYYEQYF. The CDR3 bases are TGTGCCAGCAGCGTAGACGGCCGGCGGGAATACTACGAGCAGTACTTC. The full variable domain, its missing parts supplied by reference TRBV9 and TRBJ2-7, is DSGVTQTPKHLITATGQRVTLRCSPRSGDLSVYWYQQSLDQGLQFLIQYYNGEERAKGNILERFSAQQFPDLHSELNLSSLELGDSALYFCASSVDGRREYYEQYFGPGTRLTVT.